This T cell receptor (beta chain) was identified during a study of CXCR3-negative and CXCR3-positive naive CD8 T cells. Study conclusions and caveats: CXCR3-positive naive cells had more hydrophobic TRB CDR3s than CXCR3-negative naive cells. Memory, not naive, CXCR3-negative and CXCR3-positive cells differed in TRBV-TRBJ usage.

By frequency, this clonotype registers medium-sized. The antigen remains unidentified. CD45RO-CCR7+CD27+CD95- characterized naive CD8+ T cells. cDNA libraries for TRB were generated by 5' RACE incorporating UMI labels. After re-calling the 5' RACE reads, TCRdb lists one entry per CDR3 protein, DNA absent. The clone table shows under 7,000 distinct CDR3 sequences, with the ten largest holding around 1.8%. The CDR3 is 14 residues long. From germline, CDR1 is SQVTM and CDR2 ANQGSEA. The clonotype was recovered from a human donor in good health. Some clones in this sample may be carry-over from other donors' samples. The V gene is TRBV29-1, the J gene TRBJ2-1; TCRdb reports TRBD1, a call that lacks DNA to check it against. The sample was naive CXCR3- CD8+ T cells from blood. Subset meaning: CD45RO-CCR7+CD27+CD95- naive CD8+ T cells lacking CXCR3 (TNR3-). This CDR3 reads CSVSGTGFYNEQFF.